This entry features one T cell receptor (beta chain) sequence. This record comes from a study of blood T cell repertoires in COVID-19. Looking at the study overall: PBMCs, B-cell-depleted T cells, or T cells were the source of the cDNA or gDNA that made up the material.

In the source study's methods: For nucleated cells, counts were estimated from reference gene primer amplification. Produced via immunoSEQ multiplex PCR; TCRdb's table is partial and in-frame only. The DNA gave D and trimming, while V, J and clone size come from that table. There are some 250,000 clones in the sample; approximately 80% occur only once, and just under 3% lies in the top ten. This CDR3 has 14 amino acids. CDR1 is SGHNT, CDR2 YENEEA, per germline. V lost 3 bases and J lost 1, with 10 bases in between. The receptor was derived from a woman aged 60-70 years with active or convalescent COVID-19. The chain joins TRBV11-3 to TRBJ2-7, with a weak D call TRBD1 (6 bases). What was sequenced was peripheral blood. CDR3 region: CASSFSTGSYEQYF. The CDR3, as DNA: TGTGCCAGCAGCTTCTCGACAGGTTCCTACGAGCAGTACTTC. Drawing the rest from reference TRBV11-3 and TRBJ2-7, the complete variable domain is EAGVVQSPRYKIIEKKQPVAFWCNPISGHNTLYWYLQNLGQGPELLIRYENEEAVDDSQLPKDRFSAERLKGVDSTLKIQPAELGDSAVYLCASSFSTGSYEQYFGPGTRLTVT.